A single T cell receptor beta chain is shown here with its context. Its antigen is unknown. This entry comes from a study of T cell responses to AZD1222 COVID-19 vaccine. Study-wide results and limits: Spike was spanned by vaccine-associated CD4 TCRs, which were dominant at 160-218 and 743-854.

CDR1 is KGHSH and CDR2 is LQKENI in the germline V gene. Trimming cost V 6 bases and J 0 bases, with 10 bases left between them. The length of the CDR3 is 14 residues. TCRdb keeps only in-frame clones here, not all; method: immunoSEQ multiplex PCR. The sample lists 100,000 to 150,000 clones, about 87% occurring once. This sequence originates from an adult in good health. The chain combines TRBV18 with TRBJ2-3, with D tentatively TRBD1 (6 bases). The material sequenced was peripheral blood, taken on day 0 of AZD1222 vaccination. The CDR3 region is CASSPRGSTDTQYF. The DNA for the CDR3 is TGTGCCAGCTCTCCCAGGGGAAGCACAGATACGCAGTATTTT.